The sequence of this T cell receptor (beta chain) was determined in a study of shared clonotypes between healthy human individuals. The wider study: Researchers assigned three CD4 naive, three CD4 memory, two CD8 naive and one CD8 memory plate to each donor.

Whole-study findings and limits: Sampling was confined to blood; repertoires within tissues likely differ.

Splitting the CD4+ cells yielded a CD45RA+ naive subset and a CD45RA-negative memory subset. Assay: immunoSEQ multiplex PCR; the TCRdb copy retains only in-frame clones and omits some. The sample holds about 980,000 clones, about three quarters seen once. Trimming left V 8 bases short and J 1 base short, with 11 bases between. Germline V gene lookup returns CDR1 MDHEN and CDR2 SYDVKM. This CDR3 has 13 amino acids. Note on this clone: Its antigen is still unknown.

The chain combines TRBV28 with TRBJ1-1; D gene ambiguous. The TCR comes from a young man in good health. Sequencing was performed on memory CD4+ T cells sorted from blood. Described subset: CD45RA-negative fraction. The CDR3 nucleotides are TGTGCCAGCGGGCCGACTAGGAACACTGAAGCTTTCTTT. Its translation: CASGPTRNTEAFF.